This passage covers 2 T cell receptor beta chains from one sample sequenced in a study of shared clonotypes between healthy human individuals. Here immunoSEQ multiplex PCR was the method, and the copy in TCRdb shows in-frame clones only, minus some. The data hold approximately 2.5 million clones, with roughly 92% observed a single time. Material: naive CD4+ T cells sorted from blood. Documented subset: CD45RA+ positively selected. The receptors shown here come from a man between 18 and 29 years old in good health.

This clone was detected only once. The chain is built from TRBV18 and TRBJ2-7; 10 nucleotides align to TRBD2. CDR1 is KGHSH, CDR2 LQKENI, per germline. The CDR3 extends over 14 amino acids. The ends lost 3 bases at V and 3 bases at J; junction bases unmatched: 2. The CDR3 coding sequence is TGTGCCAGCTCACCGGCTAGCGGGGGCTACGAGCAGTACTTC. Translated, it gives CASSPASGGYEQYF.

The rearrangement joins TRBV4-1 to TRBJ2-1; D unclear. V gave up 1 base and J gave up 3 bases, with 10 bases separating them. The CDR3 is made up of 15 amino acids. Germline CDR1 and CDR2: MGHRA and YSYEKL. The CDR3: CASSQVIGIYNEQFF. CDR3 sequence (DNA): TGCGCCAGCAGCCAAGTAATAGGGATCTACAATGAGCAGTTCTTC.